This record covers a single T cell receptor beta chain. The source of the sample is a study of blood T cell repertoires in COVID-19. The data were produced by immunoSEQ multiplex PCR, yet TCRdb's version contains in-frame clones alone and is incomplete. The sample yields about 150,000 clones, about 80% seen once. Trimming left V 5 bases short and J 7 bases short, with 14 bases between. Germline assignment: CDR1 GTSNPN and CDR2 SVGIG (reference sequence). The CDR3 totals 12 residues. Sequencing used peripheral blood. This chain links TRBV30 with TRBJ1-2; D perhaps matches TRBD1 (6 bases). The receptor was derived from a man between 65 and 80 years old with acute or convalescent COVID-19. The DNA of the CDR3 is TGTGCCTGGGCAGGGACATCCGGTGGCTACACCTTC. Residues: CAWAGTSGGYTF.